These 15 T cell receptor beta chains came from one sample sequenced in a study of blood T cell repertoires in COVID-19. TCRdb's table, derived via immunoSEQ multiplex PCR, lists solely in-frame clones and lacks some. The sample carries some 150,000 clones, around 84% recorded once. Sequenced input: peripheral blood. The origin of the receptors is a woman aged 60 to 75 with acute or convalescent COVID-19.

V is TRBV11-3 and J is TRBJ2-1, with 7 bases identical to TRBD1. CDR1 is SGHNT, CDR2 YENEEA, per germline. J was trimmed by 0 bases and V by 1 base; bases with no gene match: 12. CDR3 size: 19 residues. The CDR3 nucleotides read TGTGCCAGCAGCTTAGTGGGGACCGGGACAGAGGGCTCCTACAATGAGCAGTTCTTC. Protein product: CASSLVGTGTEGSYNEQFF.

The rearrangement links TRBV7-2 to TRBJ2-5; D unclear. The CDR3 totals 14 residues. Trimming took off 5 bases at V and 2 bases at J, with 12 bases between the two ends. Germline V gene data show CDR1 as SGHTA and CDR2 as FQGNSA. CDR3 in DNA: TGTGCCAGCAGCCCAAGAACGGTACAAGAGACCCAGTACTTC. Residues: CASSPRTVQETQYF.

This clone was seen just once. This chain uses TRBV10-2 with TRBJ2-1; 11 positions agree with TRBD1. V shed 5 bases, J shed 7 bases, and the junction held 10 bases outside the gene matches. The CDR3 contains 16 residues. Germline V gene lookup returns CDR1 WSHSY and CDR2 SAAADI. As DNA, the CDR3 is TGCGCCAGCAGTCCCAGGACAGGGGGCAGGTCGAATGAGCAGTTCTTC. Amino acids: CASSPRTGGRSNEQFF.

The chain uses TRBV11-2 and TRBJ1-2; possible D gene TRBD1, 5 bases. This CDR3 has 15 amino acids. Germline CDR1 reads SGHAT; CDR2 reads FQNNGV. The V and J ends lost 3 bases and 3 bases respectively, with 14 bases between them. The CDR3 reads CASSLGLREYYGYTF. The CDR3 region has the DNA TGTGCCAGCAGCTTGGGACTCCGAGAGTACTATGGCTACACCTTC. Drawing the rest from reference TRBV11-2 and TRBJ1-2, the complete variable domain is EAGVAQSPRYKIIEKRQSVAFWCNPISGHATLYWYQQILGQGPKLLIQFQNNGVVDDSQLPKDRFSAERLKGVDSTLKIQPAKLEDSAVYLCASSLGLREYYGYTFGSGTRLTVV.

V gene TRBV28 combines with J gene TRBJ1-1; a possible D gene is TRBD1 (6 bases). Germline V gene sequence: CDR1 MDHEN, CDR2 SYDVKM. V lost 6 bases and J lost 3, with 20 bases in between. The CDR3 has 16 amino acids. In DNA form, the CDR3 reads TGTGCCAGCAGCCCATATCTTTGGGAGGGGGACACTGAAGCTTTCTTT. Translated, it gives CASSPYLWEGDTEAFF.

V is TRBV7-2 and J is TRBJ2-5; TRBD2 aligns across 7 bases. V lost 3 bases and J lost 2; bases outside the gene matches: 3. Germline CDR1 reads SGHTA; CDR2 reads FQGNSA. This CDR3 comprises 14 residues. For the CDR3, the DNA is TGTGCCAGCAGCTTTTGGGAGGGTCAAGAGACCCAGTACTTC. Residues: CASSFWEGQETQYF.

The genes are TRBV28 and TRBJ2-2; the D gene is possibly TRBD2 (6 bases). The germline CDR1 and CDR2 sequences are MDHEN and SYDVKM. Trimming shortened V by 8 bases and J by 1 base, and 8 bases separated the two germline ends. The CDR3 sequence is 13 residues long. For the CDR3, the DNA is TGTGCCAGCGGGCGGGGGAACACCGGGGAGCTGTTTTTT. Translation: CASGRGNTGELFF.

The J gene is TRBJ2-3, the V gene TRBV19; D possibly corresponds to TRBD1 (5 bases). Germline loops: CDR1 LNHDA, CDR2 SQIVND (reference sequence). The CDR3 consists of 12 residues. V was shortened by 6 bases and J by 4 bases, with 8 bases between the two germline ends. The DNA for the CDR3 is TGTGCCAGTAGAACGACAGCAGATACGCAGTATTTT. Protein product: CASRTTADTQYF.

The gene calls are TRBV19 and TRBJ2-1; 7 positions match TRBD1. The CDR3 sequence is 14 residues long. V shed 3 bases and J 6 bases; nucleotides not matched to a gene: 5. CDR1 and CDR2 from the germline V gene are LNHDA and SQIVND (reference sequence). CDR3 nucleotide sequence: TGTGCCAGTAGTATGAGCCAGGGGGTCAATGAGCAGTTCTTC. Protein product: CASSMSQGVNEQFF.

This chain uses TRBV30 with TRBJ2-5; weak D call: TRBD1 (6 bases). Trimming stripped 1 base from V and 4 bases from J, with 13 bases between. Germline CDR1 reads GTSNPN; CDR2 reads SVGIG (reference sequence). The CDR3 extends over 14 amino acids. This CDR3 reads CAWSERGRRETQYF. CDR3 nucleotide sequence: TGTGCCTGGAGTGAAAGGGGGAGAAGAGAGACCCAGTACTTC.

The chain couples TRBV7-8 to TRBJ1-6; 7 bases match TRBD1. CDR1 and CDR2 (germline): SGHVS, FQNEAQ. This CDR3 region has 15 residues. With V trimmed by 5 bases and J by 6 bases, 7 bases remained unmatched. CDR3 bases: TGTGCCAGCAGCGTGGACAGGTTACCTAATTCACCCCTCCACTTT. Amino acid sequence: CASSVDRLPNSPLHF.

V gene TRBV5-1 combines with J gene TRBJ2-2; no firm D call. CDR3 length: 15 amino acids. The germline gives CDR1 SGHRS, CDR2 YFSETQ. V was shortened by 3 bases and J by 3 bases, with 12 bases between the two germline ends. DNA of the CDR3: TGCGCCAGCAGCTCTGCCCAGTCAGACACCGGGGAGCTGTTTTTT. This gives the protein CASSSAQSDTGELFF.

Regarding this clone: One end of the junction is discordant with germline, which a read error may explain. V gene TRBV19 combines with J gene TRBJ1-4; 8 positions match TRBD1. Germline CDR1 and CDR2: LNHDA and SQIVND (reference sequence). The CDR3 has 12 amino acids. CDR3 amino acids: CASSSRTGLGVF. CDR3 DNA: TGTGCCAGTAGTTCGCGGACAGGGTTAGGTGTTTTT.

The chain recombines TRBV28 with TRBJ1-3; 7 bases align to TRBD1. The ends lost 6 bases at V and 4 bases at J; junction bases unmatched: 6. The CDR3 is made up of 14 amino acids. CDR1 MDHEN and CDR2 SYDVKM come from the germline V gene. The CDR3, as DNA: TGTGCCAGCAGGGAGACAGGGACGGGAAACACCATATATTTT. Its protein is CASRETGTGNTIYF.

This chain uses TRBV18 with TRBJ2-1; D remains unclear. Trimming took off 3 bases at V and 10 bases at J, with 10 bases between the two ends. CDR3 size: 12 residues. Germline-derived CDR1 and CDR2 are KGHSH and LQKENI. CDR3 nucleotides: TGTGCCAGCTCACCTACGAGCGCCGAGCAGTTCTTC. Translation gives CASSPTSAEQFF.